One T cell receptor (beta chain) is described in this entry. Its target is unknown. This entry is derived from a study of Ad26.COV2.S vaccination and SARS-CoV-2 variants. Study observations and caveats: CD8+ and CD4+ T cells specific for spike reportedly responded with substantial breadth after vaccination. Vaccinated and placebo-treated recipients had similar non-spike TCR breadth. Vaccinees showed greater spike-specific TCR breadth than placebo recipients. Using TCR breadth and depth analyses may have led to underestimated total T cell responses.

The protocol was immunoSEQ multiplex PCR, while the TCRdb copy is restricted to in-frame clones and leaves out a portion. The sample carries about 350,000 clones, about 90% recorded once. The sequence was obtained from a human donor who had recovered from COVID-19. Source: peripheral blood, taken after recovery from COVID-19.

The CDR3 sequence: CASSWAPGSNQPQHF. DNA of the CDR3: TGTGCCAGTAGTTGGGCCCCGGGGAGCAATCAGCCCCAGCATTTT. The chain recombines TRBV19 with TRBJ1-5; the D is unclear. The germline gives CDR1 LNHDA, CDR2 SQIVND (reference sequence). The CDR3 loop spans 15 amino acids. Trimming took 5 bases from V and 1 from J, leaving 12 bases between them.